Each of the 30 T cell receptor beta chains below was sequenced from the same sample in a study of patients and donors after allogeneic stem cell transplantation. TCRdb reprocessed the RT-PCR reads via MiXCR and lists one record per CDR3 protein. This sample yields 150,000 to 200,000 distinct CDR3 sequences, of which 40% to 45% are seen a single time; about 33% belongs to the top ten. Sequenced input: blood, either unsorted or a sorted T cell fraction (not recorded which). The receptors were gathered from a human donor who was either an allogeneic HSCT recipient or a stem cell or donor lymphocyte infusion donor (not recorded which). It is not recorded whose cells these are; they may come from a transplant donor.

The J gene is TRBJ2-7, the V gene TRBV19; 10 bases map to TRBD2. V lost 2 bases, J lost 4 bases, and 5 bases stayed unmatched. The CDR3 is 15 amino acids. Per the germline V gene, CDR1 is LNHDA and CDR2 is SQIVND (reference sequence). The CDR3, as DNA: TGTGCCAGTAGTATAATGGCTAGCGGGAGTTACGAGCAGTACTTC. Translation: CASSIMASGSYEQYF. The complete variable domain, with remaining parts taken from reference TRBV19 and TRBJ2-7, reads DGGITQSPKYLFRKEGQNVTLSCEQNLNHDAMYWYRQDPGQGLRLIYYSQIVNDFQKGDIAEGYSVSREKKESFPLTVTSAQKNPTAFYLCASSIMASGSYEQYFGPGTRLTVT.

The chain uses TRBV27 and TRBJ2-3; 9 bases are a match to TRBD1. The CDR3 contains 15 residues. The J segment lost 5 bases and the V segment lost 3 bases, leaving 6 bases of the junction unmatched. From germline, CDR1 is MNHEY and CDR2 SMNVEV (reference sequence). CDR3 sequence: CASSFLGTGKDTQYF. CDR3 nucleotides: TGTGCCAGCAGTTTCCTCGGGACAGGGAAAGATACGCAGTATTTT.

This clonotype has a handful of counts. The rearrangement joins TRBV29-1 to TRBJ1-1; no definite D call. The CDR3 spans 13 residues. V lost 4 bases to trimming and J lost 3 bases, with 12 bases between them. Germline V gene lookup returns CDR1 SQVTM and CDR2 ANQGSEA. As DNA, the CDR3 is TGCAGCGTTGTCGTCGGTCGTTACACTGAAGCTTTCTTT. As protein: CSVVVGRYTEAFF.

This rearrangement joins TRBV12-3 or TRBV12-4 to TRBJ2-1; D perhaps matches TRBD2 (5 bases). The CDR3 runs 15 residues. With 3 bases removed from V and 6 bases from J, the gap between germline ends came to 15 bases. The CDR3 sequence is CASSLDPWGVNEQFF. DNA for the CDR3: TGTGCCAGCAGTTTGGACCCTTGGGGAGTCAATGAGCAGTTCTTC.

This chain uses TRBV6-1 with TRBJ2-7; 8 nucleotides align to TRBD1. Germline assignment: CDR1 MNHNS and CDR2 SASEGT. J was trimmed by 2 bases and V by 6 bases; bases with no gene match: 9. The CDR3 contains 15 residues. Written as DNA, the CDR3 is TGTGCCAGCAGGCGCCTCCGGGACAGGCCCTACGAGCAGTACTTC. Its protein is CASRRLRDRPYEQYF.

This chain uses TRBV5-1 with TRBJ2-1; D perhaps matches TRBD2 (6 bases). Trimming shortened V by 4 bases and J by 8 bases, and 19 bases separated the two germline ends. The germline CDR1 and CDR2 sequences are SGHRS and YFSETQ. The CDR3 runs to 15 residues. The CDR3: CASSNKLAGGHEQFF. The CDR3 bases are TGCGCCAGCAGCAATAAACTAGCCGGAGGCCATGAGCAGTTCTTC.

The J gene is TRBJ1-2, the V gene TRBV12-3 or TRBV12-4; weak D call: TRBD1 (5 bases). The CDR3 runs 14 residues. Trimming took off 4 bases at V and 2 bases at J, with 11 bases between the two ends. Here the CDR3 reads CASSWGLLNYGYTF. CDR3 coding DNA: TGTGCCAGCAGTTGGGGACTCCTCAACTATGGCTACACCTTC.

The genes are TRBV7-2 and TRBJ1-5, with D perhaps TRBD1 (5 bases). Germline V gene lookup returns CDR1 SGHTA and CDR2 FQGNSA. The CDR3 is 15 amino acids. V lost 2 bases and J 4 bases, leaving 12 bases between the germline ends. CDR3 DNA: TGTGCCAGCAGCTTAACGGGGGTGAGGAATCAGCCCCAGCATTTT. It translates to CASSLTGVRNQPQHF. Filled out from reference TRBV7-2 and TRBJ1-5, the complete variable domain reads GAGVSQSPSNKVTEKGKDVELRCDPISGHTALYWYRQSLGQGLEFLIYFQGNSAPDKSGLPSDRFSAERTGGSVSTLTIQRTQQEDSAVYLCASSLTGVRNQPQHFGDGTRLSIL.

This clonotype was seen a few times. This chain connects TRBV7-9 to TRBJ1-6; no clear D gene. V was pared by 5 bases and J by 7 bases, with 9 bases between. The CDR3 is made up of 13 amino acids. Germline CDR1 reads SEHNR; CDR2 reads FQNEAQ (reference sequence). The CDR3 coding sequence is TGTGCCAGCAGCCCCGATATCAATTCACCCCTCCACTTT. Residues: CASSPDINSPLHF.

This sequence joins TRBV12-3 or TRBV12-4 and TRBJ2-2, with 7 positions matching TRBD2. V lost 11 bases and J lost 0; bases outside the gene matches: 6. The CDR3 totals 14 residues. The CDR3 loop is CAWSGGPNTGELFF. CDR3 nucleotides: TGTGCCTGGTCGGGGGGACCGAACACCGGGGAGCTGTTTTTT.

The chain links TRBV7-9 to TRBJ1-3, with a possible D match to TRBD1 (5 bases). This CDR3 region has 17 residues. The V end lost 4 bases, the J end lost 2 bases, and 18 bases lay between the germline ends. The germline gives CDR1 SEHNR, CDR2 FQNEAQ (reference sequence). CDR3 in amino acids: CASSYHRDFAAGNTIYF. CDR3 coding DNA: TGTGCCAGCAGCTACCACCGGGACTTCGCTGCTGGAAACACCATATATTTT. The complete variable domain, with remaining parts taken from reference TRBV7-9 and TRBJ1-3, reads DTGVSQNPRHKITKRGQNVTFRCDPISEHNRLYWYRQTLGQGPEFLTYFQNEAQLEKSRLLSDRFSAERPKGSFSTLEIQRTEQGDSAMYLCASSYHRDFAAGNTIYFGEGSWLTVV.

The J gene is TRBJ1-5, the V gene TRBV15; D not resolved. V was clipped by 4 bases and J by 4 bases, with 8 bases between them. The CDR3 extends over 13 amino acids. Germline V lookup: CDR1 LNHNV, CDR2 YYDKDF (reference sequence). CDR3 residues: CATSKDQNQPQHF. As DNA, the CDR3 is TGTGCCACCAGCAAAGACCAAAATCAGCCCCAGCATTTT.

The sample holds a few counts of this clonotype. The CDR3 region is CASSPQPGGAFF. DNA of the CDR3: TGTGCCAGCTCACCGCAGCCAGGGGGAGCTTTCTTT. V is TRBV18 and J is TRBJ1-1, with 7 bases fitting TRBD1. V dropped 3 bases and J dropped 10; count of bases not matched to a gene: 5. The CDR3 has 12 amino acids. Looked up from germline, CDR1 is KGHSH and CDR2 is LQKENI.

This clonotype has only one observation. V is TRBV4-3 and J is TRBJ1-1, with 7 bases identical to TRBD1. J was trimmed by 1 base and V by 6 bases; bases with no gene match: 11. CDR3 length: 16 amino acids. Germline CDR1 and CDR2: LGHNA and YSLEER. In DNA form, the CDR3 reads TGCGCCAGCAGTCGAGAGGCCAGGGGGACGAACACTGAAGCTTTCTTT. It codes for CASSREARGTNTEAFF.

CDR3 protein: CASSSGSRNTEAFF. CDR3 nucleotide sequence: TGTGCCAGCAGCTCCGGGAGCAGGAACACTGAAGCTTTCTTT. This chain links TRBV7-2 with TRBJ1-1; no clear D gene. The ends were cut back, 4 bases at V and 1 base at J, with 10 bases in the middle. The CDR3 runs to 14 residues. Germline assignment: CDR1 SGHTA and CDR2 FQGNSA.

The J gene is TRBJ1-6, the V gene TRBV12-3 or TRBV12-4; a possible D gene is TRBD1 (5 bases). V was clipped by 6 bases and J by 5 bases, with 14 bases between them. The CDR3 totals 15 residues. CDR3 amino acids: CASSPPGRDNSPLHF. In nucleotides, the CDR3 is TGTGCCAGCAGCCCCCCGGGACGGGATAATTCACCCCTCCACTTT.

This clonotype has just a few counts. The rearrangement uses TRBV28 and TRBJ2-5; D remains unclear. The CDR3 has 14 residues. Trimming removed 6 bases from V and 1 base from J, with 12 bases in between. Germline CDR1 and CDR2: MDHEN and SYDVKM. The CDR3 DNA sequence: TGTGCCAGCAGCGACCAGAGTTCCCAAGAGACCCAGTACTTC. The encoded protein is CASSDQSSQETQYF.

CDR3 sequence: CASSPTSGRPYNEQFF. The CDR3 nucleotides are TGCGCCAGCAGCCCAACTAGCGGGAGGCCTTACAATGAGCAGTTCTTC. This chain connects TRBV5-1 to TRBJ2-1, with 12 bases fitting TRBD2. Germline V lookup: CDR1 SGHRS, CDR2 YFSETQ. This CDR3 comprises 16 residues. The trim removed 4 bases at V and 4 bases at J, leaving 6 bases unmatched. Full variable domain (remainder filled in from reference TRBV5-1 and TRBJ2-1): KAGVTQTPRYLIKTRGQQVTLSCSPISGHRSVSWYQQTPGQGLQFLFEYFSETQRNKGNFPGRFSGRQFSNSRSEMNVSTLELGDSALYLCASSPTSGRPYNEQFFGPGTRLTVL.

This chain links TRBV10-3 with TRBJ2-3; 8 nucleotides align to TRBD2. The germline V gene encodes CDR1 ENHRY and CDR2 SYGVKD. J lost 2 bases, V lost 4 bases, and 8 bases had no gene match. There are 16 residues in the CDR3. CDR3 in DNA: TGTGCCATCAGTGCCGGGCTAGCGGGCCTCACAGATACGCAGTATTTT. Its protein is CAISAGLAGLTDTQYF.

This chain joins TRBV20-1 and TRBJ2-3; 10 bases agree with TRBD2. V gave up 2 bases and J gave up 0 bases; unmatched junction bases: 2. In germline, CDR1 is DFQATT, CDR2 SNEGSKA (reference sequence). The CDR3 spans 15 residues. DNA for the CDR3: TGCAGTGCTAGAAGAGCGGGAGGGAGCACAGATACGCAGTATTTT. Protein product: CSARRAGGSTDTQYF.

The chain uses TRBV12-3 or TRBV12-4 and TRBJ2-2; a possible D gene is TRBD2 (6 bases). This CDR3 is 14 amino acids long. The V end was cut by 4 bases, the J end by 4 bases, with 10 bases between. CDR3 in amino acids: CASSSGTPTGELFF. In DNA, the CDR3 is TGTGCCAGCAGTTCTGGGACTCCCACCGGGGAGCTGTTTTTT.

The genes are TRBV6-2 or TRBV6-3 and TRBJ2-2, with D possibly TRBD2 on 5 matching bases. Trimming removed 7 bases from V and 6 bases from J, with 12 bases in between. This CDR3 spans 13 amino acids. CDR1 and CDR2 (germline): MNHEY, SVGEGT. The CDR3 reads CASTQTGSGELFF. The DNA for the CDR3 is TGTGCCAGCACCCAAACGGGGTCCGGGGAGCTGTTTTTT.

The chain joins TRBV5-1 to TRBJ2-3; D call uncertain. V was trimmed by 0 bases and J by 5 bases, leaving 10 bases between them. Germline-derived CDR1 and CDR2 are SGHRS and YFSETQ. CDR3 length equals 14 residues. The CDR3, as DNA: TGCGCCAGCAGCTTGGCTACAGTTGGAGATACGCAGTATTTT. Residues: CASSLATVGDTQYF.

The chain uses TRBV2 and TRBJ1-4, with D unresolved. V was pared by 7 bases and J by 0 bases, with 15 bases between. Germline CDR1 SNHLY, CDR2 FYNNEI. This CDR3 region has 16 residues. The CDR3 is CASNLDGVTTNEKLFF. In DNA, the CDR3 is TGTGCCAGCAACCTTGATGGGGTAACAACTAATGAAAAACTGTTTTTT.

The table lists this clonotype with many counts. The chain recombines TRBV5-1 with TRBJ1-1; D might be TRBD1 (6 bases). V gave up 0 bases and J gave up 4 bases, with 13 bases separating them. The CDR3 is made up of 15 amino acids. CDR1 and CDR2 from the germline V gene are SGHRS and YFSETQ. CDR3 residues: CASSLVQGTGTEAFF. The CDR3 bases are TGCGCCAGCAGCTTGGTACAGGGCACGGGCACTGAAGCTTTCTTT.

This clonotype was observed a handful of times. This chain links TRBV27 with TRBJ1-1; no reliable D call. Trimming took off 8 bases at V and 4 bases at J, with 8 bases between the two ends. There are 11 residues in the CDR3. Germline V gene lookup returns CDR1 MNHEY and CDR2 SMNVEV (reference sequence). The CDR3 region is CASSSSTEAFF. The CDR3 coding sequence is TGTGCCAGCTCCTCAAGCACTGAAGCTTTCTTT.

This clonotype was counted a few times. This rearrangement joins TRBV29-1 to TRBJ1-2; D possibly corresponds to TRBD1 (5 bases). The CDR3 sequence is 12 residues long. Trimming took 2 bases from V and 3 from J, leaving 7 bases between them. Germline V CDR1 and CDR2: SQVTM, ANQGSEA. CDR3 protein: CSVESRDYGYTF. The CDR3 DNA follows: TGCAGCGTTGAAAGCAGGGACTATGGCTACACCTTC.

V usage is TRBV2 and J usage is TRBJ2-5, with D perhaps TRBD1 (6 bases). Trimming took off 6 bases at V and 4 bases at J, with 18 bases between the two ends. Germline values: CDR1 SNHLY, CDR2 FYNNEI. The CDR3 length is 15 residues. This chain's CDR3 is CASRSPWGHTETQYF. In DNA form, the CDR3 reads TGTGCCAGCAGGTCCCCTTGGGGACACACAGAGACCCAGTACTTC.

This clonotype was detected once. The gene calls are TRBV12-3 or TRBV12-4 and TRBJ1-5; D unclear. V lost 5 bases and J lost 0, with 11 bases in between. This CDR3 is built from 15 residues. The chain's CDR3 is CASSPMGNSNQPQHF. CDR3 bases: TGTGCCAGCAGTCCGATGGGGAATAGCAATCAGCCCCAGCATTTT.

This clonotype has only a few counts. CDR3 nucleotide sequence: TGTGCCACCAGCAGAGTTGGAGACAGGGTTTCCGGGGAGCTGTTTTTT. Translation gives CATSRVGDRVSGELFF. The rearrangement uses TRBV15 and TRBJ2-2, with TRBD1 matching 7 bases. The CDR3 has 16 residues. J lost 6 bases, V lost 1 base, and 8 bases had no gene match. Germline loops: CDR1 LNHNV, CDR2 YYDKDF (reference sequence).